Listed below are T cell receptor beta chains from one sample, sequenced in a study of T cell repertoires in aging, cancer and after chemotherapy. TCRdb redid the calling of the multiplex PCR reads with MiXCR, one entry per CDR3 protein. The sample has over 15,000 distinct CDR3 sequences, about two fifths seen once. Sequencing input: blood. The receptors were gathered from a human donor with a solid tumor. The CDR3 runs from the conserved cysteine through the conserved F or W. The order of the fields is CDR3 DNA, CDR3 protein, D gene, J gene, clone size, V gene. A D gene is named only where the DNA matches it firmly. Expanded clones are given a class, and other clones once, few, many or no size at all.

CDR3 DNA: TGCGCCAGCCGGGGGTTTACGGGAAGCAGGAACACCGGGGAGCTGTTTTTT
CDR3 protein: CASRGFTGSRNTGELFF
D gene: .
J gene: TRBJ2-2
clone size: .
V gene: TRBV10-2

CDR3 DNA: TGTGCCAGCTCACTCACAGGGGGCAGTAGGACAGATACGCAGTATTTT
CDR3 protein: CASSLTGGSRTDTQYF
D gene: TRBD1
J gene: TRBJ2-3
clone size: few
V gene: TRBV18

CDR3 DNA: TGTGCCAGCAGTTCTAGCGGGGGGGCTACCGGGGAGCTGTTTTTT
CDR3 protein: CASSSSGGATGELFF
D gene: TRBD2
J gene: TRBJ2-2
clone size: .
V gene: TRBV12-3/TRBV12-4

CDR3 DNA: TGCAGCAAGGTGGTCGGAGAGACCCAGTACTTC
CDR3 protein: CSKVVGETQYF
D gene: .
J gene: TRBJ2-5
clone size: medium-sized
V gene: TRBV29-1

CDR3 DNA: TGCGCCAGCAGCCCCAGACTAGCGGGGAACACCGGGGAGCTGTTTTTT
CDR3 protein: CASSPRLAGNTGELFF
D gene: TRBD2
J gene: TRBJ2-2
clone size: few
V gene: TRBV5-1

CDR3 DNA: TGTGCCAGCAGTCGACTAGCGGTATCGGAGCAGTTCTTC
CDR3 protein: CASSRLAVSEQFF
D gene: TRBD2
J gene: TRBJ2-1
clone size: .
V gene: TRBV27

CDR3 DNA: TGTGCCAGCAGCCAAGGCGGGAGCTCCTACGAGCAGTACTTC
CDR3 protein: CASSQGGSSYEQYF
D gene: TRBD2
J gene: TRBJ2-7
clone size: .
V gene: TRBV4-2

CDR3 DNA: TGTGCCAGCAGCGGAGGGACAGGGCTTGGGACCCAGTACTTC
CDR3 protein: CASSGGTGLGTQYF
D gene: TRBD1
J gene: TRBJ2-5
clone size: few
V gene: TRBV5-6

CDR3 DNA: TGTGCCAGCAGGGCACCTAGCGGGGTCAGGGAGCAGTTCTTC
CDR3 protein: CASRAPSGVREQFF
D gene: TRBD2
J gene: TRBJ2-1
clone size: once
V gene: TRBV6-1

CDR3 DNA: TGTGCCAGCAGCTCCCCAGAGCAGGGGGAGACCCAGTACTTC
CDR3 protein: CASSSPEQGETQYF
D gene: .
J gene: TRBJ2-5
clone size: .
V gene: TRBV5-4

CDR3 DNA: TGTGCCAGCAGCTTTCTCCTAAGCAATGAGCAGTTCTTC
CDR3 protein: CASSFLLSNEQFF
D gene: .
J gene: TRBJ2-1
clone size: few
V gene: TRBV7-9

CDR3 DNA: TGTGCCAGCAGCTTAGGACAGGGGGGTTATTCACCCCTCCACTTT
CDR3 protein: CASSLGQGGYSPLHF
D gene: TRBD1
J gene: TRBJ1-6
clone size: .
V gene: TRBV7-2

CDR3 DNA: TGTGCCAGCAGTTACCCCAGGACTAGCCCCAGCGACGAGCAGTACTTC
CDR3 protein: CASSYPRTSPSDEQYF
D gene: TRBD2
J gene: TRBJ2-7
clone size: few
V gene: TRBV6-2/TRBV6-3

CDR3 DNA: TGTGCCAGCAGTTTAGGTGCCCCAGGAACGCTCAGCAATTCACCCCTCCACTTT
CDR3 protein: CASSLGAPGTLSNSPLHF
D gene: .
J gene: TRBJ1-6
clone size: once
V gene: TRBV28

CDR3 DNA: TGTGCCAGCAGAGGACAGGGCAATTATGGCTACACCTTC
CDR3 protein: CASRGQGNYGYTF
D gene: TRBD1
J gene: TRBJ1-2
clone size: .
V gene: TRBV6-5

CDR3 DNA: TGTGCCAGCTCACGACGGGACAGGGTTTGGGATACGAGTGGGACTAGCGTTTACAATGAGCAGTTCTTC
CDR3 protein: CASSRRDRVWDTSGTSVYNEQFF
D gene: .
J gene: TRBJ2-1
clone size: few
V gene: TRBV18

CDR3 DNA: TGTGCCAGCAGTGACACTAGCGGGGGGGCAGATACGCAGTGTTTT
CDR3 protein: CASSDTSGGADTQCF
D gene: TRBD2
J gene: TRBJ2-3
clone size: .
V gene: TRBV6-4

CDR3 DNA: TGTGCCATCAGTGGGGCGAGGTCGGCAGGGGCGTCGGACACTGAAGCTTTCTTT
CDR3 protein: CAISGARSAGASDTEAFF
D gene: .
J gene: TRBJ1-1
clone size: few
V gene: TRBV10-3

CDR3 DNA: TGTGCCAGTAGTAAACCCCCGGAGCAGTTCTTC
CDR3 protein: CASSKPPEQFF
D gene: .
J gene: TRBJ2-1
clone size: .
V gene: TRBV19

CDR3 DNA: TGTGCCAGCAGTTACGAGCGCCGGGATACGCAGTATTTT
CDR3 protein: CASSYERRDTQYF
D gene: .
J gene: TRBJ2-3
clone size: .
V gene: TRBV6-6

CDR3 DNA: TGTGCCAGCAGCTTGGCCACAGGGGGCCTAGGGACCCAGTACTTC
CDR3 protein: CASSLATGGLGTQYF
D gene: TRBD1
J gene: TRBJ2-5
clone size: .
V gene: TRBV5-6

CDR3 DNA: TGTGCCTGGAGTGTAAGTTTCCCAACGGGGAATGAAAAACTGTTTTTT
CDR3 protein: CAWSVSFPTGNEKLFF
D gene: .
J gene: TRBJ1-4
clone size: few
V gene: TRBV30

CDR3 DNA: TGTGCCAGCAGTTTCACCGGGGAGCTGTTTTTT
CDR3 protein: CASSFTGELFF
D gene: .
J gene: TRBJ2-2
clone size: .
V gene: TRBV27

CDR3 DNA: TGTGCCAGTAGTATCGGGACAGGGCGCTCTGGAAACACCATATATTTT
CDR3 protein: CASSIGTGRSGNTIYF
D gene: TRBD1
J gene: TRBJ1-3
clone size: few
V gene: TRBV19

CDR3 DNA: TGTGCCAGCATGAGACTAGCGGGGCAAACAGAGACCCAGTACTTC
CDR3 protein: CASMRLAGQTETQYF
D gene: TRBD2
J gene: TRBJ2-5
clone size: .
V gene: TRBV19

CDR3 DNA: TGCAGCGTTGAATACCGGGAGGGGTCCTACGAGCAGTACTTC
CDR3 protein: CSVEYREGSYEQYF
D gene: TRBD2
J gene: TRBJ2-7
clone size: .
V gene: TRBV29-1

CDR3 DNA: TGTGCCTGGAAGGGCGGAACTCCCGGGGGTTGCACTGAAGCTTTCTTT
CDR3 protein: CAWKGGTPGGCTEAFF
D gene: .
J gene: TRBJ1-1
clone size: few
V gene: TRBV30

CDR3 DNA: TGTGCCAGCAGTTCTCGGGGGAGGGAGACCCAGTACTTC
CDR3 protein: CASSSRGRETQYF
D gene: .
J gene: TRBJ2-5
clone size: few
V gene: TRBV27

CDR3 DNA: TGTGCCAGCAGTTTATCAGGGCGGGGGGTCCCAGGAGAGACCCAGTACTTC
CDR3 protein: CASSLSGRGVPGETQYF
D gene: TRBD2
J gene: TRBJ2-5
clone size: .
V gene: TRBV27

CDR3 DNA: TGTGCCAGCCGGGGTACGGGGAAAGGGGGCAAGACCCAGTACTTC
CDR3 protein: CASRGTGKGGKTQYF
D gene: TRBD1
J gene: TRBJ2-5
clone size: .
V gene: TRBV27

CDR3 DNA: TGTGCCAGTAGTTCCCCGACAGGGGTTGTCTACGAGCAGTACTTC
CDR3 protein: CASSSPTGVVYEQYF
D gene: TRBD1
J gene: TRBJ2-7
clone size: medium-sized
V gene: TRBV19

CDR3 DNA: TGTGCCAGCAGCTTTCGACTAGCGCCTAGCACAGATACGCAGTATTTT
CDR3 protein: CASSFRLAPSTDTQYF
D gene: TRBD2
J gene: TRBJ2-3
clone size: few
V gene: TRBV5-4

CDR3 DNA: TGTGCCTGGAGTGCTACAGGGAACTATGGCTACACCTTC
CDR3 protein: CAWSATGNYGYTF
D gene: .
J gene: TRBJ1-2
clone size: few
V gene: TRBV30

CDR3 DNA: TGTGCCAGCAGCTTAGAGCTGGGGAGAGAGACCCATTACTTC
CDR3 protein: CASSLELGRETHYF
D gene: .
J gene: TRBJ2-5
clone size: .
V gene: TRBV11-1

CDR3 DNA: TGTGCCAGCAGCTTGGCTCTAGCGGGAGGCTACGAGCAGTACTTC
CDR3 protein: CASSLALAGGYEQYF
D gene: TRBD2
J gene: TRBJ2-7
clone size: few
V gene: TRBV5-6

CDR3 DNA: TGTGCCAGCAGCTTGCCCCCACCGGGTAATGAGCAGTTCTTC
CDR3 protein: CASSLPPPGNEQFF
D gene: .
J gene: TRBJ2-1
clone size: .
V gene: TRBV5-4

CDR3 DNA: TGTGCCAGCAGTCGTACGGCTACAGTAGATTCACCCCTCCACTTT
CDR3 protein: CASSRTATVDSPLHF
D gene: .
J gene: TRBJ1-6
clone size: .
V gene: TRBV6-4

CDR3 DNA: TGTGCCAGTAGTATGGGACAGGGGTACGGTTCACCCCTCCACTTT
CDR3 protein: CASSMGQGYGSPLHF
D gene: TRBD1
J gene: TRBJ1-6
clone size: few
V gene: TRBV19

CDR3 DNA: TGTGCCAGCAGGACAGGGGGCGCGAACACCGGGGAGCTGTTTTTT
CDR3 protein: CASRTGGANTGELFF
D gene: TRBD1
J gene: TRBJ2-2
clone size: .
V gene: TRBV6-2/TRBV6-3

CDR3 DNA: TGTGCCACCAGTGATTTGGGAGGAGGGGGCAGGGAGACCCAGTACTTC
CDR3 protein: CATSDLGGGGRETQYF
D gene: .
J gene: TRBJ2-5
clone size: .
V gene: TRBV24-1

CDR3 DNA: TGCGCCAGCAGCTTGGCCGTTACAGCTCTTGCAACTAATGAAAAACTGTTTTTT
CDR3 protein: CASSLAVTALATNEKLFF
D gene: .
J gene: TRBJ1-4
clone size: .
V gene: TRBV5-1

CDR3 DNA: TGTGCCAGTAGGCTGGGGGGGTACAATGAGCAGTTCTTC
CDR3 protein: CASRLGGYNEQFF
D gene: TRBD2
J gene: TRBJ2-1
clone size: medium-sized
V gene: TRBV19

CDR3 DNA: TGTGCCAGCAGCTTGGTGGGACAGGTAGACTACGAGCAGTACTTC
CDR3 protein: CASSLVGQVDYEQYF
D gene: TRBD1
J gene: TRBJ2-7
clone size: few
V gene: TRBV5-5

CDR3 DNA: TGTGCCAGCAGCCGTGGACAGGCGCGGTACAATGAGCAGTTCTTC
CDR3 protein: CASSRGQARYNEQFF
D gene: TRBD1
J gene: TRBJ2-1
clone size: .
V gene: TRBV6-2/TRBV6-3

CDR3 DNA: TGTGCCAGCAGACCGAGCGGGGCCAACAATGAGCAGTTCTTC
CDR3 protein: CASRPSGANNEQFF
D gene: TRBD2
J gene: TRBJ2-1
clone size: medium-sized
V gene: TRBV13

CDR3 DNA: TGCGCCAGCAGCTTGGACAGGAACACCGGGGAGCTGTTTTTT
CDR3 protein: CASSLDRNTGELFF
D gene: .
J gene: TRBJ2-2
clone size: .
V gene: TRBV5-1

CDR3 DNA: TGCAGTGCTAGAGATTGGGCAGGTACTGGAAACACCATATATTTT
CDR3 protein: CSARDWAGTGNTIYF
D gene: .
J gene: TRBJ1-3
clone size: .
V gene: TRBV20-1

CDR3 DNA: TGTGCCAGCAGTGAAATGACTAGCGGGGGCAATGAGCAGTTCTTC
CDR3 protein: CASSEMTSGGNEQFF
D gene: TRBD2
J gene: TRBJ2-1
clone size: .
V gene: TRBV25-1

CDR3 DNA: TGTGCCATCAGGGCGACAGAGATGAACACTGAAGCTTTCTTT
CDR3 protein: CAIRATEMNTEAFF
D gene: .
J gene: TRBJ1-1
clone size: few
V gene: TRBV10-3

CDR3 DNA: TGTGCCAGCAGCTTAGAAGAGCGGGCCCCAACCGATACGCAGTATTTT
CDR3 protein: CASSLEERAPTDTQYF
D gene: .
J gene: TRBJ2-3
clone size: .
V gene: TRBV7-9

CDR3 DNA: TGTGCCAGCAGTTTAAACACCGGCACAGATACGCAGTATTTT
CDR3 protein: CASSLNTGTDTQYF
D gene: .
J gene: TRBJ2-3
clone size: .
V gene: TRBV27

CDR3 DNA: TGCAGCGTTGTCGCGGAACAAGCTTTCTTT
CDR3 protein: CSVVAEQAFF
D gene: .
J gene: TRBJ1-1
clone size: .
V gene: TRBV29-1

CDR3 DNA: TGTGCCAGCAGTTACTCCTCGGGGGTACAGCCCCAGCATTTT
CDR3 protein: CASSYSSGVQPQHF
D gene: .
J gene: TRBJ1-5
clone size: .
V gene: TRBV6-6

CDR3 DNA: TGTGCCAGCAGCTTACGTCCGGGGGGCCCTAATTCACCCCTCCACTTT
CDR3 protein: CASSLRPGGPNSPLHF
D gene: .
J gene: TRBJ1-6
clone size: .
V gene: TRBV5-5

CDR3 DNA: TGTGCCAGCAGCTTAGATCCCCCCAGGGGGCCTAATGAAAAACTGTTTTTT
CDR3 protein: CASSLDPPRGPNEKLFF
D gene: TRBD1
J gene: TRBJ1-4
clone size: .
V gene: TRBV11-2

CDR3 DNA: TGTGCCAGCAGGCTAGCGGGGGGACCCTACGAGCAGTACTTC
CDR3 protein: CASRLAGGPYEQYF
D gene: TRBD2
J gene: TRBJ2-7
clone size: .
V gene: TRBV12-3/TRBV12-4

CDR3 DNA: TGTGCCAGCAGCCCAGACAGAAACACCGGGGAGCTGTTTTTT
CDR3 protein: CASSPDRNTGELFF
D gene: .
J gene: TRBJ2-2
clone size: .
V gene: TRBV7-2

CDR3 DNA: TGTGCCAGTAGCCGGACTAGCGGGAGGGGCGAGGAGAAGGTCTTC
CDR3 protein: CASSRTSGRGEEKVF
D gene: TRBD2
J gene: TRBJ2-1
clone size: .
V gene: TRBV19

CDR3 DNA: TGTGCCAGCAGAACCTTTGGGGCGGACAATGAGCAGTTCTTC
CDR3 protein: CASRTFGADNEQFF
D gene: .
J gene: TRBJ2-1
clone size: .
V gene: TRBV6-6